This T cell receptor beta chain emerged from a study of blood T cell repertoires in COVID-19. In the original processing: Reference gene primer amplification gave estimated nucleated cell counts. The table came from immunoSEQ multiplex PCR; TCRdb's copy has only in-frame clones and leaves some out. V and J calls and clone size are copied from that table; D and trimming were computed from the DNA. Counted here are about 140,000 clones, about 81% occurring once; the ten biggest clones make up 4% to 5%. The V and J ends lost 4 bases and 8 bases, in that order; junction bases with no gene match: 8. Germline CDR1 and CDR2: SGHRS and YFSETQ. This CDR3 region has 15 residues.

Specimen: peripheral blood. The origin of this receptor is a woman of 80 years or more with acute or convalescent COVID-19. The chain joins TRBV5-1 to TRBJ1-6, with TRBD1 matching over 8 bases. CDR3 amino acids: CASSIRTGRDSPLHF. The DNA for the CDR3 is TGCGCCAGCAGCATAAGGACAGGGAGAGATTCACCCCTCCACTTT.